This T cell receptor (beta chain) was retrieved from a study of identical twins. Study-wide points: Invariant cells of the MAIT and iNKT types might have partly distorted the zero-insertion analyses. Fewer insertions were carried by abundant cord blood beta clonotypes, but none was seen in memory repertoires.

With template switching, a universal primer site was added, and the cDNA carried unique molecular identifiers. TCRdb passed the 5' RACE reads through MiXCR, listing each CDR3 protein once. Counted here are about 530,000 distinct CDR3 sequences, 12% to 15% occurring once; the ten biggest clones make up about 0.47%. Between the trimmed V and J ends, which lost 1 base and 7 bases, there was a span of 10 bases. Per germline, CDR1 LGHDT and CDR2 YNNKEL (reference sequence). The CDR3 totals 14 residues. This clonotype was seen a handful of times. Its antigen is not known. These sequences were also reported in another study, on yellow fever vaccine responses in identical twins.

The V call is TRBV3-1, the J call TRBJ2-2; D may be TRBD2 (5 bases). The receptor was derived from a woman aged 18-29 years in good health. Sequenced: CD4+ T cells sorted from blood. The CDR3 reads CASSQGPAVGELFF. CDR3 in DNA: TGTGCCAGCAGCCAAGGACCAGCGGTCGGGGAGCTGTTTTTT. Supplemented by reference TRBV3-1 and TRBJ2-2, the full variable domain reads DTAVSQTPKYLVTQMGNDKSIKCEQNLGHDTMYWYKQDSKKFLKIMFSYNNKELIINETVPNRFSPKSPDKAHLNLHINSLELGDSAVYFCASSQGPAVGELFFGEGSRLTVL.